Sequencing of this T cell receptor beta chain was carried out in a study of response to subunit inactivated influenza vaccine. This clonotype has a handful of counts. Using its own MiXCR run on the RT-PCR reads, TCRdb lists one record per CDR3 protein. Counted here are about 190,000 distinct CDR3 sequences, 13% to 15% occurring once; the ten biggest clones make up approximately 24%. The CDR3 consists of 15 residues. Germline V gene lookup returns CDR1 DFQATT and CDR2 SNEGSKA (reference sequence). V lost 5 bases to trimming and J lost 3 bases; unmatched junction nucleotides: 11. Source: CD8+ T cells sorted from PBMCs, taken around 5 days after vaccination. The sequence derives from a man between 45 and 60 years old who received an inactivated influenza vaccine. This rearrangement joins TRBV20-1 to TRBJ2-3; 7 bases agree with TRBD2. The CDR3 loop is CSAQAGDYLTDTQYF. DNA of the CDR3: TGCAGTGCTCAGGCGGGAGACTATTTGACAGATACGCAGTATTTT.